This is a list of T cell receptor beta chains from one sample in a study of blood T cell repertoires in COVID-19. The method was immunoSEQ multiplex PCR; TCRdb's version includes in-frame clones alone and lacks a portion of them. The table shows fewer than 250,000 clones, with less than 90% occurring only once. Sequencing input: peripheral blood. The origin of the receptors is a woman of 80 years or more with COVID-19, enrolled during active disease. Each CDR3 is given with its conserved first and last residue. Fields, in order: V gene, J gene, D gene, clone size, CDR3 protein, CDR3 DNA. The D gene is left open where the match is weak. Part of the rows lack a size; the others show once, few, many or a class for expanded clones.

v_gene: TRBV2; j_gene: TRBJ2-2; d_gene: -; abundance: -; CDR3aa: CASSELVGANTGELFF; CDR3nt: TGTGCCAGCAGTGAACTTGTCGGGGCGAACACCGGGGAGCTGTTTTTT
v_gene: TRBV2; j_gene: TRBJ2-7; d_gene: TRBD2; abundance: -; CDR3aa: CASIMDSGGPSYEQYF; CDR3nt: TGTGCCAGCATAATGGATAGCGGGGGACCCTCCTACGAGCAGTACTTC
v_gene: TRBV5-1; j_gene: TRBJ2-2; d_gene: TRBD1; abundance: -; CDR3aa: CASSFAGTGVTGELFF; CDR3nt: TGCGCCAGCAGCTTCGCCGGGACAGGGGTCACCGGGGAGCTGTTTTTT
v_gene: TRBV3-1/TRBV3-2; j_gene: TRBJ1-5; d_gene: TRBD1; abundance: -; CDR3aa: CASSPQGGYQPQHF; CDR3nt: TGTGCCAGCAGCCCACAGGGGGGTTATCAGCCCCAGCATTTT
v_gene: TRBV2; j_gene: TRBJ1-3; d_gene: -; abundance: few; CDR3aa: CASSPVTQTGSSGNTIYF; CDR3nt: TGTGCCAGCAGTCCTGTTACCCAGACAGGTAGCTCTGGAAACACCATATATTTT
v_gene: TRBV7-2; j_gene: TRBJ2-5; d_gene: TRBD1; abundance: -; CDR3aa: CASSPGQGAAGGQGTQYF; CDR3nt: TGTGCCAGCAGCCCGGGACAGGGGGCTGCGGGGGGGCAGGGGACCCAGTACTTC
v_gene: TRBV18; j_gene: TRBJ1-6; d_gene: -; abundance: -; CDR3aa: CASSPGGGLESPLHF; CDR3nt: TGTGCCAGCTCACCAGGTGGGGGGTTAGAGTCACCCCTCCACTTT
v_gene: TRBV5-1; j_gene: TRBJ1-2; d_gene: TRBD1; abundance: -; CDR3aa: CASRLSGQGSRGYTF; CDR3nt: TGCGCCAGCAGATTGTCGGGACAGGGGTCGCGTGGCTACACCTTC
v_gene: TRBV11-2; j_gene: TRBJ1-3; d_gene: -; abundance: -; CDR3aa: CASSRPGNTIYF; CDR3nt: TGTGCCAGCAGCCGTCCTGGAAACACCATATATTTT
v_gene: TRBV5-1; j_gene: TRBJ1-4; d_gene: -; abundance: -; CDR3aa: CASSLGGANEKLFF; CDR3nt: TGCGCCAGCAGCTTAGGAGGGGCCAATGAAAAACTGTTTTTT
v_gene: TRBV19; j_gene: TRBJ1-4; d_gene: -; abundance: -; CDR3aa: CASSIGQGNEKLFF; CDR3nt: TGTGCCAGTAGTATCGGGCAGGGGAATGAAAAACTGTTTTTT
v_gene: TRBV4-1; j_gene: TRBJ2-5; d_gene: TRBD2; abundance: -; CDR3aa: CASSQFPEGEVAGVQETQYF; CDR3nt: TGCGCCAGCAGCCAGTTTCCTGAAGGGGAAGTAGCGGGGGTACAAGAGACCCAGTACTTC
v_gene: TRBV5-1; j_gene: TRBJ1-2; d_gene: -; abundance: -; CDR3aa: CASSSGRRGIDGYTF; CDR3nt: TGCGCCAGCAGCTCGGGGAGAAGGGGGATCGATGGCTACACCTTC
v_gene: TRBV6-6; j_gene: TRBJ1-1; d_gene: -; abundance: -; CDR3aa: CASSIQGNTEAFF; CDR3nt: TGTGCCAGCAGTATACAGGGGAACACTGAAGCTTTCTTT
v_gene: TRBV20-1; j_gene: TRBJ1-4; d_gene: -; abundance: -; CDR3aa: CSASDEKLFF; CDR3nt: TGCAGTGCTTCGGATGAAAAACTGTTTTTT
v_gene: TRBV29-1; j_gene: TRBJ2-3; d_gene: -; abundance: -; CDR3aa: CSVEGGSSTDTQYF; CDR3nt: TGCAGCGTTGAGGGCGGGTCTAGCACAGATACGCAGTATTTT
v_gene: TRBV10-3; j_gene: TRBJ2-7; d_gene: TRBD2; abundance: -; CDR3aa: CAISLAGEYEQYF; CDR3nt: TGTGCCATCAGTTTAGCGGGGGAGTACGAGCAGTACTTC
v_gene: TRBV10-3; j_gene: TRBJ1-4; d_gene: -; abundance: -; CDR3aa: CAIGREQGTNEKLFF; CDR3nt: TGTGCCATCGGAAGAGAACAGGGAACTAATGAAAAACTGTTTTTT
v_gene: TRBV4-1; j_gene: TRBJ2-5; d_gene: -; abundance: -; CDR3aa: CASSQEMRGRETQYF; CDR3nt: TGCGCCAGCAGCCAAGAAATGCGGGGGCGGGAGACCCAGTACTTC
v_gene: TRBV28; j_gene: TRBJ1-2; d_gene: -; abundance: -; CDR3aa: CASSFEPRTDGYTF; CDR3nt: TGTGCCAGCAGCTTCGAACCTCGGACAGATGGCTACACCTTC
v_gene: TRBV12-3/TRBV12-4; j_gene: TRBJ2-7; d_gene: -; abundance: -; CDR3aa: CASSLASEQYF; CDR3nt: TGTGCCAGCAGTTTAGCTAGCGAGCAGTACTTC
v_gene: TRBV7-9; j_gene: TRBJ1-2; d_gene: TRBD1; abundance: -; CDR3aa: CASSSGQPYTF; CDR3nt: TGTGCCAGCAGCTCGGGACAGCCATACACCTTC
v_gene: TRBV7-2; j_gene: TRBJ2-7; d_gene: -; abundance: -; CDR3aa: CASASSYEQYF; CDR3nt: TGTGCCAGCGCTAGCTCCTACGAGCAGTACTTC
v_gene: TRBV7-2; j_gene: TRBJ1-2; d_gene: TRBD1; abundance: -; CDR3aa: CASSAGTGGGYTF; CDR3nt: TGTGCCAGCAGCGCCGGGACAGGGGGTGGCTACACCTTC
v_gene: TRBV7-9; j_gene: TRBJ1-1; d_gene: -; abundance: -; CDR3aa: CASSHKSEAFF; CDR3nt: TGTGCCAGCAGCCACAAATCTGAAGCTTTCTTT
v_gene: TRBV7-8; j_gene: TRBJ2-7; d_gene: TRBD1; abundance: -; CDR3aa: CASSWYRGPLGEQYF; CDR3nt: TGTGCCAGCAGCTGGTACAGGGGGCCCCTTGGCGAGCAGTACTTC
v_gene: TRBV2; j_gene: TRBJ1-4; d_gene: -; abundance: -; CDR3aa: CASSEARFNEKLFF; CDR3nt: TGTGCCAGCAGTGAGGCTCGTTTTAATGAAAAACTGTTTTTT
v_gene: TRBV5-1; j_gene: TRBJ1-1; d_gene: -; abundance: -; CDR3aa: CASSLTGINTEAFF; CDR3nt: TGCGCCAGCAGCTTAACCGGGATCAACACTGAAGCTTTCTTT
v_gene: TRBV12-3/TRBV12-4; j_gene: TRBJ1-1; d_gene: -; abundance: once; CDR3aa: CASSLGAGEAFF; CDR3nt: TGTGCCAGCAGTTTGGGGGCGGGTGAAGCTTTCTTT
v_gene: TRBV9; j_gene: TRBJ2-7; d_gene: TRBD2; abundance: -; CDR3aa: CASSVRAGGLNEQYF; CDR3nt: TGTGCCAGCAGCGTTAGAGCGGGGGGCCTCAACGAGCAGTACTTC
v_gene: TRBV5-1; j_gene: TRBJ2-2; d_gene: TRBD2; abundance: -; CDR3aa: CASSTAGTSYTGELFF; CDR3nt: TGCGCCAGCAGCACCGCCGGGACTAGTTACACCGGGGAGCTGTTTTTT
v_gene: TRBV7-9; j_gene: TRBJ2-5; d_gene: -; abundance: -; CDR3aa: CASSETLGWRGTQETQYF; CDR3nt: TGTGCCAGCAGCGAGACTTTAGGGTGGCGGGGCACTCAAGAGACCCAGTACTTC
v_gene: TRBV6-5; j_gene: TRBJ1-1; d_gene: -; abundance: -; CDR3aa: CASNRNMNTEAFF; CDR3nt: TGTGCCAGCAACAGAAACATGAACACTGAAGCTTTCTTT
v_gene: TRBV3-1/TRBV3-2; j_gene: TRBJ1-2; d_gene: TRBD1; abundance: -; CDR3aa: CASSQGQAITYGYTF; CDR3nt: TGTGCCAGCAGCCAGGGACAGGCGATCACCTATGGCTACACCTTC
v_gene: TRBV28; j_gene: TRBJ2-5; d_gene: TRBD1; abundance: -; CDR3aa: CASSLWTGEMETQYF; CDR3nt: TGTGCCAGCAGTTTATGGACAGGGGAGATGGAGACCCAGTACTTC
v_gene: TRBV7-2; j_gene: TRBJ1-1; d_gene: -; abundance: -; CDR3aa: CASTVGGSLTEAFF; CDR3nt: TGTGCCAGCACCGTCGGGGGATCGCTAACTGAAGCTTTCTTT
v_gene: TRBV18; j_gene: TRBJ2-5; d_gene: TRBD2; abundance: -; CDR3aa: CASSQLAGETQYF; CDR3nt: TGTGCCAGCTCACAACTAGCGGGGGAGACCCAGTACTTC
v_gene: TRBV6-2/TRBV6-3; j_gene: TRBJ2-5; d_gene: TRBD1; abundance: -; CDR3aa: CASSTARTGVKETQYF; CDR3nt: TGTGCCAGCAGTACGGCCCGGACAGGGGTTAAAGAGACCCAGTACTTC
v_gene: TRBV28; j_gene: TRBJ2-2; d_gene: TRBD1; abundance: -; CDR3aa: CASRGQPTGELFF; CDR3nt: TGTGCCAGCAGGGGACAGCCCACCGGGGAGCTGTTTTTT
v_gene: TRBV5-4; j_gene: TRBJ1-6; d_gene: TRBD1; abundance: -; CDR3aa: CASSSERQGNSPLHF; CDR3nt: TGTGCCAGCAGCTCGGAACGACAGGGTAATTCACCCCTCCACTTT
v_gene: TRBV28; j_gene: TRBJ2-3; d_gene: TRBD2; abundance: -; CDR3aa: CASSLAGASVGTQYF; CDR3nt: TGTGCCAGCAGTCTAGCGGGGGCCTCAGTAGGTACGCAGTATTTT
v_gene: TRBV7-2; j_gene: TRBJ1-3; d_gene: -; abundance: -; CDR3aa: CASSFGGGNTIYF; CDR3nt: TGTGCCAGCAGTTTCGGGGGGGGAAACACCATATATTTT
v_gene: TRBV30; j_gene: TRBJ1-2; d_gene: TRBD1; abundance: few; CDR3aa: CAWSARRSGTADGYTF; CDR3nt: TGTGCCTGGAGCGCACGACGATCCGGGACAGCCGATGGCTACACCTTC
v_gene: TRBV7-2; j_gene: TRBJ1-5; d_gene: TRBD1; abundance: -; CDR3aa: CASSTSGQGERVPQHF; CDR3nt: TGTGCCAGCAGCACTTCGGGACAGGGGGAAAGGGTCCCCCAGCATTTT
v_gene: TRBV5-8; j_gene: TRBJ1-4; d_gene: TRBD1; abundance: few; CDR3aa: CASSLGQTGGNEKLFF; CDR3nt: TGTGCCAGCAGCTTGGGGCAGACAGGGGGGAATGAAAAACTGTTTTTT
v_gene: TRBV5-1; j_gene: TRBJ1-6; d_gene: -; abundance: -; CDR3aa: CASSSRGSNSPLHF; CDR3nt: TGCGCCAGCAGCTCCAGGGGTAGTAATTCACCCCTCCACTTT
v_gene: TRBV4-2; j_gene: TRBJ2-3; d_gene: -; abundance: -; CDR3aa: CASSPGLGTDTQYF; CDR3nt: TGTGCCAGCAGCCCGGGACTGGGCACAGATACGCAGTATTTT
v_gene: TRBV6-5; j_gene: TRBJ2-5; d_gene: TRBD1; abundance: -; CDR3aa: CASIRDRGVGETQYF; CDR3nt: TGTGCCAGCATCCGGGACAGAGGGGTCGGAGAGACCCAGTACTTC
v_gene: TRBV5-1; j_gene: TRBJ1-4; d_gene: -; abundance: -; CDR3aa: CASSSGPTNEKLFF; CDR3nt: TGCGCCAGCAGCTCGGGTCCAACTAATGAAAAACTGTTTTTT